One and the same sample provided the 23 T cell receptor beta chains below, sequenced in a study of T cells in Graves' hyperthyroidism and ophthalmopathy. It was RNA transcripts that yielded the amplified TCR beta CDR3 regions. First-round RT-PCR with HTBI primers amplified the TCR CDR3 region. TCRdb called the multiplex PCR reads again in MiXCR, with one record for every CDR3 protein. Here the sample spans hundreds of thousands of distinct CDR3 sequences, 35% to 40% being singletons. The sequenced sample was blood. Source of these receptors: a man in his late teens or twenties with Graves' hyperthyroidism.

The CDR3 DNA sequence: TGTGCCATCAGTGAGTCCGAACGTATGAACACTGAAGCTTTCTTT. It encodes CAISESERMNTEAFF. The chain combines TRBV10-3 with TRBJ1-1; D not resolved. Germline V lookup: CDR1 ENHRY, CDR2 SYGVKD. The CDR3 covers 15 residues. The ends were cut back, 0 bases at V and 0 bases at J, with 8 bases in the middle.

V and J are TRBV30 and TRBJ1-1, with D hard to call. CDR1 is GTSNPN and CDR2 is SVGIG in the germline V gene (reference sequence). This CDR3 has 11 amino acids. Deletions cut 3 bases from V and 7 bases from J, with 9 bases between. CDR3: CAWSVGGEAFF. The CDR3 DNA follows: TGTGCCTGGAGCGTCGGCGGTGAAGCTTTCTTT.

The chain uses TRBV5-1 and TRBJ1-4, with 7 nucleotides matching TRBD1. The CDR3 sequence is 15 residues long. With V trimmed by 6 bases and J by 9 bases, 14 bases remained unmatched. CDR1 SGHRS and CDR2 YFSETQ come from the germline V gene. The DNA for the CDR3 is TGCGCCAGCACCCTCGGTCCGGGACAGAACAAAAAACTGTTTTTT. This translates into CASTLGPGQNKKLFF.

DNA for the CDR3: TGTGCCAGCAGCCAAGTGAGGGGCGGGACTGGGGCCAACGTCCTGACTTTC. It yields the protein CASSQVRGGTGANVLTF. The genes are TRBV9 and TRBJ2-6; D might be TRBD2 (6 bases). The CDR3 has 17 residues. Germline V gene sequence: CDR1 SGDLS, CDR2 YYNGEE. With 4 bases removed from V and 2 bases from J, the gap between germline ends came to 16 bases.

The CDR3 nucleotides read TGCGCCAGCAGCCTAGCGCTTCTCCGGGACGGCAATGGCTACACCTTC. Translation gives CASSLALLRDGNGYTF. The gene calls are TRBV4-1 and TRBJ1-2; tentative D call: TRBD1 (5 bases). The ends were cut back, 4 bases at V and 6 bases at J, with 21 bases in the middle. The CDR3 is made up of 16 amino acids. Germline V gives CDR1 MGHRA, CDR2 YSYEKL.

This clonotype was observed at least ten times. This chain uses TRBV2 with TRBJ1-2; D is uncertain. Trimming left V 8 bases short and J 8 bases short, with 12 bases between. This CDR3 region has 11 residues. Germline V gives CDR1 SNHLY, CDR2 FYNNEI. The CDR3 sequence is CASVKEGGYTF. Here the CDR3 DNA reads TGTGCCAGCGTTAAAGAGGGCGGCTACACCTTC.

This clonotype was counted at least ten times. The rearrangement uses TRBV7-2 and TRBJ1-2; D is unclear. Germline lookup yields CDR1 SGHTA and CDR2 FQGNSA. The ends were cut back, 3 bases at V and 0 bases at J, with 14 bases in the middle. The CDR3 length is 16 residues. This chain's CDR3 is CASSFQFGSTNYGYTF. The DNA for the CDR3 is TGTGCCAGCAGCTTTCAGTTCGGCAGCACTAACTATGGCTACACCTTC.

This clonotype was seen only a few times. The chain couples TRBV29-1 to TRBJ2-7; TRBD1 aligns across 8 bases. The CDR3 runs 13 residues. CDR1 is SQVTM, CDR2 ANQGSEA, per germline. The trim removed 7 bases at V and 3 bases at J, leaving 8 bases unmatched. CDR3 residues: CSGRTGSLYEQYF. For the CDR3, the DNA is TGCAGCGGTCGGACAGGGTCCCTCTACGAGCAGTACTTC.

A few counts support this clonotype. V gene TRBV7-3 combines with J gene TRBJ1-1; D not certain. CDR3 length: 14 amino acids. Looked up from germline, CDR1 is SGHTA and CDR2 is FQGTGA. With 5 bases removed from V and 0 bases from J, the gap between germline ends came to 10 bases. CDR3 region: CASSPDNMNTEAFF. CDR3 coding DNA: TGTGCCAGCAGCCCCGACAACATGAACACTGAAGCTTTCTTT.

This chain links TRBV10-3 with TRBJ2-3; D is perhaps TRBD2 (5 bases). The CDR3 has 17 residues. Per the germline V gene, CDR1 is ENHRY and CDR2 is SYGVKD. Trimming pared 0 bases from V and 3 bases from J, leaving 16 bases between. DNA of the CDR3: TGTGCCATCAGTGAGTCACGAGGCCGCCGCGGGACAGATACGCAGTATTTT. Its translation: CAISESRGRRGTDTQYF.

This clonotype was seen more than once but under ten times. The genes are TRBV19 and TRBJ2-2; TRBD2 is a possible D gene (6 bases). The CDR3 spans 15 residues. Germline loops: CDR1 LNHDA, CDR2 SQIVND (reference sequence). V lost 6 bases and J lost 4, with 15 bases in between. The CDR3 sequence: CASRASAGSTGELFF. In DNA form, the CDR3 reads TGTGCCAGTAGGGCCTCGGCGGGGTCCACCGGGGAGCTGTTTTTT.

This clonotype was counted many times. The rearrangement joins TRBV7-3 to TRBJ2-6; unclear D gene. Deletions cut 3 bases from V and 0 bases from J, with 3 bases between. There are 14 residues in the CDR3. The V gene's germline CDR1 is SGHTA and CDR2 FQGTGA. The CDR3 region is CASSFFSGANVLTF. CDR3 nucleotides: TGTGCCAGCAGCTTCTTCTCTGGGGCCAACGTCCTGACTTTC.

In this sample, this clonotype turned up a few times. The chain is built from TRBV12-3 or TRBV12-4 and TRBJ1-5; 10 nucleotides line up with TRBD1. The CDR3 contains 15 residues. The J segment lost 11 bases and the V segment lost 4 bases, leaving 11 bases of the junction unmatched. CDR3 coding DNA: TGTGCCAGCAGTTACCCCGCGACAGGGGGCGCATCCCAGCATTTT. Translation: CASSYPATGGASQHF.

This rearrangement joins TRBV7-9 to TRBJ2-6, with D perhaps matching TRBD1 (5 bases). The CDR3 has 20 residues. CDR1 is SEHNR and CDR2 is FQNEAQ in the germline V gene (reference sequence). V was shortened by 5 bases and J by 0 bases, with 23 bases between the two germline ends. CDR3 DNA: TGTGCCAGCAGCCAAGACTGGGGCAGGGCAACTTACTCTGGGGCCAACGTCCTGACTTTC. Amino acids: CASSQDWGRATYSGANVLTF. Full variable domain (remainder filled in from reference TRBV7-9 and TRBJ2-6): DTGVSQNPRHKITKRGQNVTFRCDPISEHNRLYWYRQTLGQGPEFLTYFQNEAQLEKSRLLSDRFSAERPKGSFSTLEIQRTEQGDSAMYLCASSQDWGRATYSGANVLTFGAGSRLTVL.

This clonotype was seen ten or more times. The V call is TRBV29-1, the J call TRBJ2-7; D is unresolved. In germline, CDR1 is SQVTM, CDR2 ANQGSEA. The CDR3 runs to 12 residues. Trimming took 1 base from V and 6 from J, leaving 10 bases between them. The CDR3 nucleotides are TGCAGCGTTGAAGGGCAGGTCGGCGAGCAGTACTTC. It encodes CSVEGQVGEQYF.

This clonotype occurred a few times. A single base separates this from a much larger clone, so it may be a read error. The genes are TRBV5-5 and TRBJ2-7; D is undetermined. The germline gives CDR1 SGHKS, CDR2 YYEKEE (reference sequence). This CDR3 spans 12 amino acids. The CDR3 DNA reads as TGCGCCAGCAGCCCGATGTGCTACGAGCAGTACTTC. It yields the protein CASSPMCYEQYF.

There are many counts of this clonotype. V gene TRBV29-1 combines with J gene TRBJ1-2; a possible D gene is TRBD1 (5 bases). The V and J ends lost 4 bases and 9 bases respectively, with 18 bases between them. CDR1 is SQVTM and CDR2 is ANQGSEA in the germline V gene. This CDR3 spans 13 amino acids. The CDR3 DNA follows: TGCAGCGTTGGAGCAGGGAAGACTATGAGCTACACCTTC. Protein product: CSVGAGKTMSYTF.

This clonotype turned up a few times. V is TRBV7-2 and J is TRBJ2-2, with D tentatively TRBD1 or TRBD2 (5 bases each). The V gene's germline CDR1 is SGHTA and CDR2 FQGNSA. V was cut by 5 bases and J by 10 bases, with 8 bases left in between. The CDR3 is made up of 11 amino acids. In DNA, the CDR3 is TGTGCCAGCAGCCGGGACGTGGAGCTGTTTTTT. Protein product: CASSRDVELFF.

This clonotype was seen more than once but under ten times. The chain has TRBV7-9 and TRBJ1-1; D unresolved. CDR1 is SEHNR and CDR2 is FQNEAQ in the germline V gene (reference sequence). The CDR3 has 14 residues. Trimming left V 5 bases short and J 4 bases short, with 14 bases between. This CDR3 reads CASSPSVGPTEAFF. CDR3 nucleotides: TGTGCCAGCAGCCCGTCGGTCGGGCCCACTGAAGCTTTCTTT. The full variable domain, with the rest looked up from reference TRBV7-9 and TRBJ1-1, is DTGVSQNPRHKITKRGQNVTFRCDPISEHNRLYWYRQTLGQGPEFLTYFQNEAQLEKSRLLSDRFSAERPKGSFSTLEIQRTEQGDSAMYLCASSPSVGPTEAFFGQGTRLTVV.

To note about this clonotype: A much larger clonotype is one base distant, so this may be a read error. V is TRBV7-9 and J is TRBJ1-2, with D uncertain. CDR3 size: 14 residues. Germline V lookup: CDR1 SEHNR, CDR2 FQNEAQ (reference sequence). The V end was cut by 5 bases, the J end by 12 bases, with 22 bases between. This CDR3 is CASSRITTVRDHTF. CDR3 coding DNA: TGTGCCAGCAGCCGCATTACGACGGTCAGAGACCACACCTTC.

This clonotype has ten or more counts. The rearrangement uses TRBV29-1 and TRBJ2-7; D not resolved. The V end lost 1 base, the J end lost 2 bases, and 9 bases lay between the germline ends. The CDR3 spans 13 residues. From germline, CDR1 is SQVTM and CDR2 ANQGSEA. CDR3 in amino acids: CSVEGRIPYEQYF. The CDR3 bases are TGCAGCGTTGAAGGACGGATCCCCTACGAGCAGTACTTC.

The rearrangement joins TRBV20-1 to TRBJ2-7; D possibly uses TRBD1 or TRBD2 (5 bases each). The CDR3 extends over 14 amino acids. Trimming stripped 6 bases from V and 0 bases from J, with 15 bases between. Germline values: CDR1 DFQATT, CDR2 SNEGSKA (reference sequence). The CDR3 sequence: CSASPGTVSYEQYF. Written as DNA, the CDR3 is TGCAGTGCGTCCCCCGGGACCGTCTCCTACGAGCAGTACTTC.

The J gene is TRBJ2-3, the V gene TRBV29-1; D unresolved. The V end lost 7 bases, the J end lost 3 bases, and 5 bases lay between the germline ends. The CDR3 loop spans 10 amino acids. Germline-derived CDR1 and CDR2 are SQVTM and ANQGSEA. This CDR3 reads CSDVTDTQYF. The DNA for the CDR3 is TGCAGCGACGTAACAGATACGCAGTATTTT.